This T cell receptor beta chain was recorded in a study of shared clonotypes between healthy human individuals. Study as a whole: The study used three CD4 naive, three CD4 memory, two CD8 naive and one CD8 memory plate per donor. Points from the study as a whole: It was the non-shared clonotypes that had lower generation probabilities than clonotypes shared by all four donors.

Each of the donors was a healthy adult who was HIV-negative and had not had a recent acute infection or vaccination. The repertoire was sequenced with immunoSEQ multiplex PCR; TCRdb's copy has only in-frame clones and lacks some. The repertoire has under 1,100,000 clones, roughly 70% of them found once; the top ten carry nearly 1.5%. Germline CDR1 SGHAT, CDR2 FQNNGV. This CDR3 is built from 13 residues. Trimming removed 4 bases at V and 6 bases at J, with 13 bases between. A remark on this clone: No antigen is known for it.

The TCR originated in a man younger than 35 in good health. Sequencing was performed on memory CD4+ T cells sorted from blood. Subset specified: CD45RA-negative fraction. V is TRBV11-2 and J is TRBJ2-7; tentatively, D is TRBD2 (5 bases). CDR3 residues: CASSSQPGSEQYF. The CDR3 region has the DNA TGTGCCAGCAGCTCCCAGCCTGGGAGCGAGCAGTACTTC.